This T cell receptor beta chain derives from a study of radiotherapy plus CTLA-4 blockade in lung cancer (dated by TCRdb to the late 2010s). About the investigation overall: Among the enrolled patients, about 19% had an objective response, and 31% reached disease control. General findings and caveats noted by the study authors: The strongest predictors of response, as reported, were early dynamic changes in blood T cell clones along with a rise in serum interferon-beta after radiation. After treatment with radiotherapy and ipilimumab, TCR clones that came from tumors expanded in the peripheral blood.

From the cysteine through the phenylalanine, the CDR3 covers 15 amino acids. The only DNA kept is the CDR3, 45 bases in frame from the first base. V lost 3 bases and J lost 1 base, and the count of bases not matched to a germline gene is 6. Looking up the germline V gene (reference sequence) yields CDR1 SGHNT and CDR2 YYREEE. The protocol used for the library was the immunoSEQ multiplex PCR assay. Entries here come from immuneACCESS through TCRdb and include only in-frame sequences with V and J called. Some clones fail to appear in such tables; in the studies checked, an unresolved V gene covers under half of the shortfall, and the cause of the remainder is unknown. Here the sample has about 66,000 clones; approximately 82% occur a single time. Roughly 4% of the sample rests with the top ten. In this study, focal radiation therapy paired with CTLA-4 blockade (ipilimumab) was tested in patients who had chemo-refractory metastatic non-small-cell lung cancer.

Remarks on this clone: Its antigen is still unknown. Nothing much larger sits one base from this clone, and base qualities are not available.

The input for sequencing was peripheral blood, taken from a patient treated with radiotherapy plus ipilimumab. The clonotype originates from a human donor with non-small cell lung cancer who had a partial response to radiotherapy plus ipilimumab. The sequence is built from TRBV5-4 and TRBJ1-2; 7 bases in between match TRBD1. In nucleotides, the sequence is TGTGCCAGCAGCTCCAGACAGGGTGATAACTATGGCTACACCTTC. This is translated as CASSSRQGDNYGYTF. Beyond the CDR3, the reference TRBV5-4 and TRBJ1-2 genes provide the residues; the full variable domain reads: ETGVTQSPTHLIKTRGQQVTLRCSSQSGHNTVSWYQQALGQGPQFIFQYYREEENGRGNFPPRFSGLQFPNYSSELNVNALELDDSALYLCASSSRQGDNYGYTFGSGTRLTVV.